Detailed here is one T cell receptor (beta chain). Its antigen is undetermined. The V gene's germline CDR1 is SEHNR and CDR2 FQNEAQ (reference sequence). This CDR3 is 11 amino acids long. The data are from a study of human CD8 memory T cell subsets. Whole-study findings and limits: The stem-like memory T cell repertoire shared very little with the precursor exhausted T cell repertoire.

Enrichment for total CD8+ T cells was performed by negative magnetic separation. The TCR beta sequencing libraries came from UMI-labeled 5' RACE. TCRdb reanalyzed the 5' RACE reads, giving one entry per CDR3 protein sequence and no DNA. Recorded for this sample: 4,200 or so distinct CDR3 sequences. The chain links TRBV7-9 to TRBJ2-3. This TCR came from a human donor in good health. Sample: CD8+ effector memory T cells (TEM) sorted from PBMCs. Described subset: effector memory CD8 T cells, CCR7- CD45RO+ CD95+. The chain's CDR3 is CASLRTDTQYF. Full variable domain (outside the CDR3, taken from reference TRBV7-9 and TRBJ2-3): DTGVSQNPRHKITKRGQNVTFRCDPISEHNRLYWYRQTLGQGPEFLTYFQNEAQLEKSRLLSDRFSAERPKGSFSTLEIQRTEQGDSAMYLCASLRTDTQYFGPGTRLTVL.